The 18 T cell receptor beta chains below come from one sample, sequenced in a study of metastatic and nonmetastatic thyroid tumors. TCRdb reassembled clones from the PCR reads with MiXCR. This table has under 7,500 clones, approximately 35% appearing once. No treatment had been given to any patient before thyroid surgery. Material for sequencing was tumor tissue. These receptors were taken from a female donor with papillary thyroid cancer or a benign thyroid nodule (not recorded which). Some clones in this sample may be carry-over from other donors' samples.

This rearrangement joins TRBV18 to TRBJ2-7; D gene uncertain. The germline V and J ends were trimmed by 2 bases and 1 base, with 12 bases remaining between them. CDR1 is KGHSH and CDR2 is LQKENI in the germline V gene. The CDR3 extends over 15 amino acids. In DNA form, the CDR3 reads TGTGCCAGCTCACCATCGGAAGGCTCGTCCTACGAGCAGTACTTC. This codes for CASSPSEGSSYEQYF.

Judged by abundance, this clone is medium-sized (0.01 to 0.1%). The CDR3 bases are TGTGCCAGCATGGGAGTAGCTCCAGACACCGGGGAGCTGTTTTTT. It yields the protein CASMGVAPDTGELFF. The chain employs TRBV6-2 or TRBV6-3 and TRBJ2-2, with D maybe TRBD2 (5 bases). Germline CDR1 and CDR2: MNHEY and SVGEGT. V lost 7 bases, J lost 3 bases, and 15 bases lay in between. CDR3 size: 15 residues.

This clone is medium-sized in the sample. CDR3 loop: CASSLSGTSGGNTGELFF. CDR3 DNA sequence: TGTGCCAGCAGCTTATCCGGGACTAGCGGGGGTAACACCGGGGAGCTGTTTTTT. The chain has TRBV7-2 and TRBJ2-2, with TRBD2 identical over 14 bases. Germline loops: CDR1 SGHTA, CDR2 FQGNSA. The J segment lost 2 bases and the V segment lost 2 bases, leaving 4 bases of the junction unmatched. The CDR3 totals 18 residues.

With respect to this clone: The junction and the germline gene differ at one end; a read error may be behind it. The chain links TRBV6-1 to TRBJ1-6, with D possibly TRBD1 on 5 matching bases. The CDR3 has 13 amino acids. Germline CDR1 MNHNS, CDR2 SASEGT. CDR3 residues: CASLRREVSPLDF. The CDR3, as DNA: TGTGCCAGCCTGCGCAGGGAAGTTTCACCCCTCGACTTT.

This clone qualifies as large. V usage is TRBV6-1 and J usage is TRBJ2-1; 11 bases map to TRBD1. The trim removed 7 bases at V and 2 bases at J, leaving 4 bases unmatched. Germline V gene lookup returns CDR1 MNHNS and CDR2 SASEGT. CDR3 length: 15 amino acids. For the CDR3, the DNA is TGTGCCAGCATCCTGGGACAGGGGGCCTACAATGAGCAGTTCTTC. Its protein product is CASILGQGAYNEQFF.

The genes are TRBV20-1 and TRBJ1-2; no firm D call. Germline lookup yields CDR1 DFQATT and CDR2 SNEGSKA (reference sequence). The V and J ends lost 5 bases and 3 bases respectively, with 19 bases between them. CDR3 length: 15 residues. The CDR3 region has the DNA TGCAGTGCTCCACCTTCTTTCAGCCGATACTATGGCTACACCTTC. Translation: CSAPPSFSRYYGYTF.

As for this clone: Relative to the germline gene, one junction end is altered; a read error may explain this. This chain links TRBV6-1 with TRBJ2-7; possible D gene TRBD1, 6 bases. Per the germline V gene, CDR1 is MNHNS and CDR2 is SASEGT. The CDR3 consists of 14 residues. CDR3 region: CSSSELGGTYAQYF. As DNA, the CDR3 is TGTTCCAGCAGTGAACTAGGGGGTACCTACGCGCAGTACTTC.

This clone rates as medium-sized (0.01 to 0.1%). CDR3 amino acids: CASTQDRGEQFF. Written as DNA, the CDR3 is TGTGCCAGCACCCAAGACCGGGGTGAGCAGTTCTTC. V gene TRBV2 combines with J gene TRBJ2-1, with D perhaps matching TRBD2 (5 bases). CDR1 is SNHLY and CDR2 is FYNNEI in the germline V gene. V lost 7 bases, J lost 9 bases, and 13 bases lay in between. The CDR3 is 12 amino acids. The complete variable domain, with remaining parts taken from reference TRBV2 and TRBJ2-1, reads EPEVTQTPSHQVTQMGQEVILRCVPISNHLYFYWYRQILGQKVEFLVSFYNNEISEKSEIFDDQFSVERPDGSNFTLKIRSTKLEDSAMYFCASTQDRGEQFFGPGTRLTVL.

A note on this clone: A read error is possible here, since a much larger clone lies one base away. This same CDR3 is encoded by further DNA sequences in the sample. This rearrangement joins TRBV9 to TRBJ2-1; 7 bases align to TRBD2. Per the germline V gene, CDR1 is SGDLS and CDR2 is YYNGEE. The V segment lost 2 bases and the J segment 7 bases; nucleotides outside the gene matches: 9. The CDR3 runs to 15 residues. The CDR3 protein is CASSVSGTGENEQFF. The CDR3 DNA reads TGTGCCAGCAGCGTCAGCGGGACCGGGGAAAATGAGCAGTTCTTC.

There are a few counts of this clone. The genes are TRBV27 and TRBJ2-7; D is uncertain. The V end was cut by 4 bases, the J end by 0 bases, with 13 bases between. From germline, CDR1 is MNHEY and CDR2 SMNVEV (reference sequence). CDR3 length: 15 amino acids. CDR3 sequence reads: CASSSLDTSSYEQYF. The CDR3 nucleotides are TGTGCCAGCAGTTCCCTCGATACGAGCTCCTACGAGCAGTACTTC.

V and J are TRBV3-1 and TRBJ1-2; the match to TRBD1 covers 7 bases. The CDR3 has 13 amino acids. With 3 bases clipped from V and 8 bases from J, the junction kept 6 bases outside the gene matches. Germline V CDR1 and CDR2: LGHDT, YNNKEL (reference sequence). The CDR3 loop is CASSHLDREGYTF. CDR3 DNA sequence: TGTGCCAGCAGCCACCTCGACAGGGAGGGCTACACCTTC.

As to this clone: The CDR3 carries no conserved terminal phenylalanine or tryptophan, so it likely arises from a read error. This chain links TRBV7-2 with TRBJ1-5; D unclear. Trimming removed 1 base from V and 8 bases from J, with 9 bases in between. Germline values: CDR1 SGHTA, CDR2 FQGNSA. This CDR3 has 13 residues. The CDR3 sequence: CASSLDGNKPQHL. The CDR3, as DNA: TGTGCCAGCAGCTTAGACGGTAATAAGCCCCAGCATCTT.

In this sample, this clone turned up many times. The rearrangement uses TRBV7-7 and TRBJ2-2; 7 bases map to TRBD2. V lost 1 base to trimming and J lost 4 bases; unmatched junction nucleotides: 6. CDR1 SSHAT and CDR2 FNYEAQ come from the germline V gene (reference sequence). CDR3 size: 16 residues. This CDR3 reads CASSLGLSGATGELFF. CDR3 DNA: TGTGCCAGCAGCTTAGGGTTGAGCGGGGCCACCGGGGAGCTGTTTTTT.

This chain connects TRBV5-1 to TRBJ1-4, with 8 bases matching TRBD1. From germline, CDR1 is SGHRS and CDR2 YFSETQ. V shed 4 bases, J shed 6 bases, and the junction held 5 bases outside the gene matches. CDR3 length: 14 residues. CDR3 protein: CASSVTGVYEKLFF. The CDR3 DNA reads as TGCGCCAGCAGCGTGACAGGGGTCTATGAAAAACTGTTTTTT.

CDR3 nucleotides: TGCAGTGCTAGAGATCGGGGAACAGTAGCTTTCTTT. Protein product: CSARDRGTVAFF. The V call is TRBV20-1, the J call TRBJ1-1; D is unclear. V was trimmed by 0 bases and J by 10 bases, leaving 12 bases between them. The CDR3 runs 12 residues. Germline assignment: CDR1 DFQATT and CDR2 SNEGSKA (reference sequence).

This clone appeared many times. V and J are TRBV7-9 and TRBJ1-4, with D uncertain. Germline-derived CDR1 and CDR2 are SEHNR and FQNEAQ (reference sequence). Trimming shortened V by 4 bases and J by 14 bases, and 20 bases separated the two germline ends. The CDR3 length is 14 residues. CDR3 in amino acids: CASSSGSLQLSLFF. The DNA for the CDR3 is TGTGCCAGCAGCTCCGGGAGCCTACAACTTTCTCTGTTTTTT.

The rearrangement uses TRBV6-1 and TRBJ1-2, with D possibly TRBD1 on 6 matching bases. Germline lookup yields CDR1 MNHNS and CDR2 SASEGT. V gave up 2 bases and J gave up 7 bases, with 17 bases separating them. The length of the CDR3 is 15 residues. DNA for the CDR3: TGTGCCAGCAGTGAATATGAGGGCAGGGGCCTTGGCTACACCTTC. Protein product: CASSEYEGRGLGYTF.

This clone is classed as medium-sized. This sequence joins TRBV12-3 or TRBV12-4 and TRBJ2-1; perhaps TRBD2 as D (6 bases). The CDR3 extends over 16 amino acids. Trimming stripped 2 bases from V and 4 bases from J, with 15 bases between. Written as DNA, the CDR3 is TGTGCCAGCAGTTTAAAACTAGCAGAACGTTACAATGAGCAGTTCTTC. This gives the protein CASSLKLAERYNEQFF.